Given below is one TCR beta chain in context. The target antigen is unknown. This entry belongs to a study of beta chain features in type 1 diabetes. The sequenced template was cDNA made from the entire isolated RNA. Several million reads per sample on average were obtained from naive, central memory and regulatory T cell samples. Some clones are missing from TCRdb's copy, which holds only in-frame ones; the method was immunoSEQ multiplex PCR. The table includes hundreds of thousands of clones, roughly 13% detected once. The study's findings and limits: In the patient group, naive, central memory and Treg TCRB repertoires seemed more alike than in the healthy donor group. No resolution was reached here on whether HLA type influences TCRB rearrangement. All four CD4+ subsets from Type 1 diabetes patients carried moderately but significantly shorter TCRB CDR3s.

V dropped 9 bases and J dropped 3; count of bases not matched to a gene: 2. There are 13 residues in the CDR3. Per germline, CDR1 MNHNS and CDR2 SASEGT. The source is a man aged 18 to 30 with type 1 diabetes. Sequenced: naive CD4+ T cells from blood. The rearrangement uses TRBV6-1 and TRBJ2-3; TRBD2 matches 11 bases. Written as DNA, the CDR3 is TGTGCCAGTCGGACTAGCGGGACAGATACGCAGTATTTT. It encodes CASRTSGTDTQYF.